The subject of this entry is one TCR beta chain. The antigen is not known. The time point is: newly diagnosed, previously untreated cHL patient sample. CD4+ T cells were purified from thawed PBMCs by magnetic negative selection. Profiled with immunoSEQ multiplex PCR; TCRdb holds only in-frame clones, not every one. The data show under 40,000 clones, around 89% seen once. These data are taken from a study of PD-1 blockade in classical Hodgkin lymphoma. Study conclusions and caveats: Reported findings placed baseline TCR diversity lower in newly diagnosed patients (compared with healthy donors).

This TCR came from a human donor with classical Hodgkin lymphoma. The sample comprised CD4+ T cells from blood.

The CDR3 DNA reads as TGTGCCAGCAGCGCACGAAGCGGGCAGAGTGGCTACACCTTC. Translating it yields CASSARSGQSGYTF. The chain is built from TRBV9 and TRBJ1-2, with D unclear. V was pared by 3 bases and J by 7 bases, with 16 bases between. This CDR3 has 14 residues. Germline CDR1 reads SGDLS; CDR2 reads YYNGEE.